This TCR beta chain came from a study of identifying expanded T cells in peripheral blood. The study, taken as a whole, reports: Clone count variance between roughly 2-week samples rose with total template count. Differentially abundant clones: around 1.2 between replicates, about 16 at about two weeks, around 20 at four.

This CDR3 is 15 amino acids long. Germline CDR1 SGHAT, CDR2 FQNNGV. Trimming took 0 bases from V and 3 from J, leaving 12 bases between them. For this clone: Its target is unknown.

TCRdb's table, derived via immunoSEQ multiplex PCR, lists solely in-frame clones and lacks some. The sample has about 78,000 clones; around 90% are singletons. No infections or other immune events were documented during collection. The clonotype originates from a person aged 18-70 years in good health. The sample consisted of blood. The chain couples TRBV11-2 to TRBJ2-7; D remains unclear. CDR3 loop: CASSLEGYGVYEQYF. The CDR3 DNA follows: TGTGCCAGCAGCTTAGAAGGGTATGGGGTCTACGAGCAGTACTTC.